These T cell receptor beta chains were read from a single sample in a study of CD8 T cells in ankylosing spondylitis. TCRdb processed the 5' RACE reads anew with MiXCR; each CDR3 protein has one entry. The sample shows 350,000 to 400,000 distinct CDR3 sequences, roughly 20% of them seen only once. Sequenced sample: blood, either unsorted or a sorted T cell fraction (not recorded which). The receptors were sampled from a male donor with ankylosing spondylitis or in good health (not recorded which). CDR3s include the opening cysteine and the closing phenylalanine or tryptophan. D genes are given only for firm matches. Not every row has a clone size; where given, it reads once, few, many or a size class.

v_call: TRBV7-9; clone_size: many; j_call: TRBJ1-5; d_call: NA; cdr3_nt: TGTGCCAGCAGCTTAGACAGAAATCAGCCCCAGCATTTT; cdr3_aa: CASSLDRNQPQHF
v_call: TRBV7-3; clone_size: NA; j_call: TRBJ1-2; d_call: NA; cdr3_nt: TGTGCCAGCAGCCTCGAGGCAGAACCCGGCTATGGCTACACCTTC; cdr3_aa: CASSLEAEPGYGYTF
v_call: TRBV29-1; clone_size: NA; j_call: TRBJ2-3; d_call: NA; cdr3_nt: TGCAGCGTTGAACTGGGTCGGGTGACTTTCACAGATACGCAGTATTTT; cdr3_aa: CSVELGRVTFTDTQYF
v_call: TRBV12-3/TRBV12-4; clone_size: few; j_call: TRBJ1-5; d_call: TRBD1; cdr3_nt: TGTGCCAGCAGTCACAGGGGAAATAGCAATCAGCCCCAGCATTTT; cdr3_aa: CASSHRGNSNQPQHF
v_call: TRBV12-3/TRBV12-4; clone_size: NA; j_call: TRBJ2-3; d_call: NA; cdr3_nt: TGTGCCAGCAGTTTTGTAGTAGCCGATACGCAGTATTTT; cdr3_aa: CASSFVVADTQYF
v_call: TRBV5-8; clone_size: few; j_call: TRBJ2-7; d_call: NA; cdr3_nt: TGTGCCAGCAGCTTGGTTACGGGAGTGTACGAGCAGTACTTC; cdr3_aa: CASSLVTGVYEQYF
v_call: TRBV6-5; clone_size: NA; j_call: TRBJ1-2; d_call: NA; cdr3_nt: TGTGCCAGCAGTTACTCGGGACTTGACTATGGCTACACCTTC; cdr3_aa: CASSYSGLDYGYTF
v_call: TRBV2; clone_size: few; j_call: TRBJ2-7; d_call: TRBD2; cdr3_nt: TGTGCCAGCACCATCGGGGGCGGGGGGGCCTACGAGCAGTACTTC; cdr3_aa: CASTIGGGGAYEQYF
v_call: TRBV12-3/TRBV12-4; clone_size: few; j_call: TRBJ2-7; d_call: NA; cdr3_nt: TGTGCCAGCAGCCCCACGGAGCGGGTCTACGAGCAGTACTTC; cdr3_aa: CASSPTERVYEQYF
v_call: TRBV5-6; clone_size: NA; j_call: TRBJ1-5; d_call: TRBD1; cdr3_nt: TGTGCCAGCAGCTTGGGGCAGGGGGGAGATCAGCCCCAGCATTTT; cdr3_aa: CASSLGQGGDQPQHF
v_call: TRBV11-2; clone_size: NA; j_call: TRBJ2-1; d_call: NA; cdr3_nt: TGTGCCAGCAGCTTAAGTAGGGGGGGCCATGAGCAGTTCTTC; cdr3_aa: CASSLSRGGHEQFF
v_call: TRBV6-5; clone_size: few; j_call: TRBJ2-7; d_call: TRBD2; cdr3_nt: TGTGCCAGCAGTTACTCGATGTGGGGGGGATCACAATACGAGCAGTACTTC; cdr3_aa: CASSYSMWGGSQYEQYF
v_call: TRBV12-3/TRBV12-4; clone_size: NA; j_call: TRBJ2-3; d_call: TRBD2; cdr3_nt: TGTGCCAGCACCCCTGGCGGGGGGACGCAGTATTTT; cdr3_aa: CASTPGGGTQYF
v_call: TRBV7-9; clone_size: NA; j_call: TRBJ2-3; d_call: NA; cdr3_nt: TGTGCCAGCAGCTTGGACAGTCGGTTGGATACGCAGTATTTT; cdr3_aa: CASSLDSRLDTQYF
v_call: TRBV25-1; clone_size: NA; j_call: TRBJ1-2; d_call: NA; cdr3_nt: TGTGCCAGCAGTGAGGGTGGAGGTGGCTACACCTTC; cdr3_aa: CASSEGGGGYTF
v_call: TRBV4-1; clone_size: NA; j_call: TRBJ1-2; d_call: NA; cdr3_nt: TGCGCCAGCAGCCACGCTGAACAGGGCGTTGGCTACACCTTC; cdr3_aa: CASSHAEQGVGYTF
v_call: TRBV5-5; clone_size: once; j_call: TRBJ2-7; d_call: TRBD2; cdr3_nt: TGTGCCAGCAGCTGGACTAGCGGGTACTACGAGCAGTACTTC; cdr3_aa: CASSWTSGYYEQYF
v_call: TRBV27; clone_size: few; j_call: TRBJ1-2; d_call: TRBD1; cdr3_nt: TGTGCCAGCAAGGAGGGGGCTATAAGCTATGGCTACACCTTC; cdr3_aa: CASKEGAISYGYTF
v_call: TRBV5-1; clone_size: NA; j_call: TRBJ2-7; d_call: NA; cdr3_nt: TGCGCCAGCAGCTTGGACGCGAGGGCAGGGGACGAGCAGTACTTC; cdr3_aa: CASSLDARAGDEQYF
v_call: TRBV12-3/TRBV12-4; clone_size: NA; j_call: TRBJ2-1; d_call: TRBD2; cdr3_nt: TGTGCCAGCAGTCCCGGGACTAGCGGGGGGGTTCAGTTCTTC; cdr3_aa: CASSPGTSGGVQFF
v_call: TRBV18; clone_size: few; j_call: TRBJ2-2; d_call: NA; cdr3_nt: TGTGCCAGCTCACCCCTTGGAGTGCGGGTGAACACCGGGGAGCTGTTTTTT; cdr3_aa: CASSPLGVRVNTGELFF
v_call: TRBV12-3/TRBV12-4; clone_size: NA; j_call: TRBJ2-1; d_call: NA; cdr3_nt: TGTGCCAGCAGTTTTTCACTGAACCATGAGCAGTTCTTC; cdr3_aa: CASSFSLNHEQFF
v_call: TRBV29-1; clone_size: many; j_call: TRBJ2-7; d_call: NA; cdr3_nt: TGCAGCGCCCGCCTCCGAGGACAGCCGACCTACGAGCAGTACTTC; cdr3_aa: CSARLRGQPTYEQYF
v_call: TRBV28; clone_size: few; j_call: TRBJ1-2; d_call: NA; cdr3_nt: TGTGCCAGCAGCCGTCCCCGCGGGGCTGGCTACACCTTC; cdr3_aa: CASSRPRGAGYTF
v_call: TRBV11-1; clone_size: NA; j_call: TRBJ2-1; d_call: NA; cdr3_nt: TGTGCCAGCAGCTTAGGTTCGGCAGCGTACAATGAGCAGTTCTTC; cdr3_aa: CASSLGSAAYNEQFF
v_call: TRBV12-3/TRBV12-4; clone_size: NA; j_call: TRBJ2-5; d_call: NA; cdr3_nt: TGTGCCAGCAGTGTCTCCGGGACTGAAGAGACCCAGTACTTC; cdr3_aa: CASSVSGTEETQYF
v_call: TRBV7-2; clone_size: NA; j_call: TRBJ2-1; d_call: TRBD2; cdr3_nt: TGTGCCAGCAGCCGGCTAGCGGGGGCCGACAATGAGCAGTTCTTC; cdr3_aa: CASSRLAGADNEQFF
v_call: TRBV4-1; clone_size: NA; j_call: TRBJ2-1; d_call: TRBD1; cdr3_nt: TGCGCCAGCAGCCAAGGGCGACAGGGAGCCAATGAGCAGTTCTTC; cdr3_aa: CASSQGRQGANEQFF
v_call: TRBV9; clone_size: few; j_call: TRBJ2-1; d_call: NA; cdr3_nt: TGTGCCAGCAGCGCGGGGAGGACTCCGGTCTACAATGAGCAGTTCTTC; cdr3_aa: CASSAGRTPVYNEQFF
v_call: TRBV15; clone_size: NA; j_call: TRBJ1-1; d_call: TRBD1; cdr3_nt: TGTGCCACTAACAGGGGGAACACTGAAGCTTTCTTT; cdr3_aa: CATNRGNTEAFF
v_call: TRBV6-5; clone_size: NA; j_call: TRBJ2-3; d_call: NA; cdr3_nt: TGTGCCAGCAGTTGGGACACTCGCACAGATACGCAGTATTTT; cdr3_aa: CASSWDTRTDTQYF
v_call: TRBV6-4; clone_size: few; j_call: TRBJ2-3; d_call: NA; cdr3_nt: TGTGCCAGCAGTGACTCGGTGATAACGGGGTCAGATACGCAGTATTTT; cdr3_aa: CASSDSVITGSDTQYF
v_call: TRBV29-1; clone_size: few; j_call: TRBJ2-7; d_call: NA; cdr3_nt: TGCAGCGTTGAGTCAGGGATCGCCTACGAGCAGTACTTC; cdr3_aa: CSVESGIAYEQYF
v_call: TRBV27; clone_size: few; j_call: TRBJ2-7; d_call: TRBD1; cdr3_nt: TGTGCCAGCAGTCTGACCTGGGACAGCCCGTCGGAGCAGTACTTC; cdr3_aa: CASSLTWDSPSEQYF
v_call: TRBV5-6; clone_size: NA; j_call: TRBJ2-7; d_call: NA; cdr3_nt: TGTGCCAGCAGCTCAAGATCGGGACAAACCTACGAGCAGTACTTC; cdr3_aa: CASSSRSGQTYEQYF
v_call: TRBV4-2; clone_size: NA; j_call: TRBJ2-1; d_call: NA; cdr3_nt: TGTGCCAGCAGCCCATACATAGGGGGGGGCGAAGGGAATGAGCAGTTCTTC; cdr3_aa: CASSPYIGGGEGNEQFF
v_call: TRBV7-2; clone_size: few; j_call: TRBJ2-3; d_call: NA; cdr3_nt: TGTGCCAGCAGCTCAATAGCATTAGATACGCAGTATTTT; cdr3_aa: CASSSIALDTQYF
v_call: TRBV4-2; clone_size: NA; j_call: TRBJ2-5; d_call: NA; cdr3_nt: TGTGCCAGCAGCCAAGCAGGGGTGGGAGAGACCCAGTACTTC; cdr3_aa: CASSQAGVGETQYF
v_call: TRBV5-1; clone_size: few; j_call: TRBJ2-7; d_call: NA; cdr3_nt: TGCGCCAGCAGCTTGGCTATGGGACAATACTACGAGCAGTACTTC; cdr3_aa: CASSLAMGQYYEQYF
v_call: TRBV2; clone_size: NA; j_call: TRBJ2-5; d_call: TRBD2; cdr3_nt: TGTGCCAGCAGTGGTCAGCGCGGGGGGGTCCAAGAGACCCAGTACTTC; cdr3_aa: CASSGQRGGVQETQYF
v_call: TRBV7-9; clone_size: NA; j_call: TRBJ2-1; d_call: TRBD2; cdr3_nt: TGTGCCAGCAACCCGAGCGGGGGGGCCTACAATGAGCAGTTCTTC; cdr3_aa: CASNPSGGAYNEQFF
v_call: TRBV11-2; clone_size: many; j_call: TRBJ2-3; d_call: NA; cdr3_nt: TGTGCCAGCAATTCTGACCGAACGTTAGCAGATACGCAGTATTTT; cdr3_aa: CASNSDRTLADTQYF
v_call: TRBV6-2/TRBV6-3; clone_size: NA; j_call: TRBJ1-4; d_call: TRBD1; cdr3_nt: TGTGCCAGCACGGCGGCAGGGGGCGGTAATGAAAAACTGTTTTTT; cdr3_aa: CASTAAGGGNEKLFF
v_call: TRBV27; clone_size: few; j_call: TRBJ2-7; d_call: TRBD2; cdr3_nt: TGTGCCAGCTATAGCGTAGTCGGGGGGAGCTCCTACGAGCAGTACTTC; cdr3_aa: CASYSVVGGSSYEQYF